Below are 17 T cell receptor beta chains sequenced from a single sample in a study of T cell changes during pregnancy in multiple sclerosis. Assay: immunoSEQ multiplex PCR; the TCRdb copy retains only in-frame clones and omits some. The sample carries tens of thousands of clones, around 90% recorded once. Specimen: CD8+ T cells from peripheral blood mononuclear cells, collected in the third trimester of pregnancy. These receptors all stem from a female donor with multiple sclerosis, enrolled in a pregnancy study.

Concerning this clone: An end of the junction differs from the germline gene, which may be a read error. The chain links TRBV4-3 to TRBJ2-3, with D perhaps TRBD2 (7 bases). The CDR3 runs 16 residues. Per germline, CDR1 LGHNA and CDR2 YSLEER. The chain's CDR3 is CASSQDSPGGTDTQYF. CDR3 nucleotide sequence: TGCGCCAGCAGCCAAGATTCCCCGGGGGGCACGGATACGCAGTATTTT.

This chain joins TRBV9 and TRBJ2-7; 8 bases align to TRBD1. Germline-derived CDR1 and CDR2 are SGDLS and YYNGEE. V dropped 0 bases and J dropped 3; count of bases not matched to a gene: 5. This CDR3 is 15 amino acids long. CDR3 sequence reads: CASSVDGTGSYEQYF. The DNA of the CDR3 is TGTGCCAGCAGCGTAGACGGGACAGGAAGCTACGAGCAGTACTTC.

The chain joins TRBV7-2 to TRBJ2-7; D remains ambiguous. The germline CDR1 and CDR2 sequences are SGHTA and FQGNSA. Trimming removed 1 base at V and 0 bases at J, with 7 bases between. CDR3 length: 14 amino acids. CDR3 in amino acids: CASSLGGYSYEQYF. CDR3 in DNA: TGTGCCAGCAGCTTAGGAGGCTACTCCTACGAGCAGTACTTC.

The chain couples TRBV6-5 to TRBJ1-5; D not certain. V lost 0 bases and J lost 5, with 11 bases in between. Looked up from germline, CDR1 is MNHEY and CDR2 is SVGAGI. The CDR3 has 15 residues. The CDR3 here is CASSYSWAPDQPQHF. CDR3 DNA sequence: TGTGCCAGCAGTTACTCATGGGCGCCCGATCAGCCCCAGCATTTT.

This chain joins TRBV5-1 and TRBJ2-5, with TRBD2 matching over 14 bases. The V gene end was trimmed by 7 bases and the J gene end by 5 bases; junction bases not matched to a gene: 13. CDR1 is SGHRS and CDR2 is YFSETQ in the germline V gene. This CDR3 region has 17 residues. The CDR3 here is CASLPPTSGGAGETQYF. The CDR3 DNA reads TGCGCCAGCCTCCCCCCGACTAGCGGGGGGGCTGGGGAGACCCAGTACTTC.

The rearrangement links TRBV13 to TRBJ2-1; 11 positions agree with TRBD2. CDR3 length equals 17 residues. The V gene's germline CDR1 is PRHDT and CDR2 FYEKMQ (reference sequence). V was clipped by 0 bases and J by 7 bases; unmatched bases: 8. The CDR3 DNA follows: TGTGCCAGCAGCTTAGGATCTAGCGGGGGGCCCCGGAATGAGCAGTTCTTC. This translates into CASSLGSSGGPRNEQFF.

The rearrangement links TRBV30 to TRBJ2-5, with D possibly matching TRBD1 (5 bases). This CDR3 is 13 amino acids long. V lost 4 bases and J lost 1, with 10 bases in between. Germline loops: CDR1 GTSNPN, CDR2 SVGIG (reference sequence). The CDR3, as DNA: TGTGCCTGGAATCCTGACAGCCAAGAGACCCAGTACTTC. It encodes CAWNPDSQETQYF.

The chain uses TRBV29-1 and TRBJ1-2; 8 nucleotides line up with TRBD1. Germline V CDR1 and CDR2: SQVTM, ANQGSEA. The CDR3 sequence is 16 residues long. The ends lost 1 base at V and 3 bases at J; junction bases unmatched: 10. CDR3 coding DNA: TGCAGCGTTGAAGTAGTCGACAGGGGATTCTACTATGGCTACACCTTC. Translating gives CSVEVVDRGFYYGYTF. Filled out from reference TRBV29-1 and TRBJ1-2, the complete variable domain reads SAVISQKPSRDICQRGTSLTIQCQVDSQVTMMFWYRQQPGQSLTLIATANQGSEATYESGFVIDKFPISRPNLTFSTLTVSNMSPEDSSIYLCSVEVVDRGFYYGYTFGSGTRLTVV.

The table lists this clone with a few counts. The rearrangement joins TRBV6-4 to TRBJ2-3; 13 positions match TRBD2. CDR1 MRHNA and CDR2 SNTAGT come from the germline V gene. The CDR3 has 15 residues. J was trimmed by 4 bases and V by 6 bases; bases with no gene match: 4. As DNA, the CDR3 is TGTGCCAGCAGGGCCACTAGCGGGGGGGCAGATACGCAGTATTTT. It yields the protein CASRATSGGADTQYF.

The V call is TRBV9, the J call TRBJ2-2, with TRBD2 identical over 13 bases. V dropped 3 bases and J dropped 4; count of bases not matched to a gene: 3. The CDR3 is 16 residues long. Germline CDR1 and CDR2: SGDLS and YYNGEE. The CDR3 region is CASSDRTSGGTGELFF. CDR3 DNA: TGTGCCAGCAGCGACCGGACTAGCGGGGGCACCGGGGAGCTGTTTTTT.

The V and J genes are TRBV14 and TRBJ2-7; 11 bases line up with TRBD2. J was trimmed by 3 bases and V by 4 bases; bases with no gene match: 8. This CDR3 spans 16 amino acids. The germline V gene has CDR1 SGHDN and CDR2 FVKESK. CDR3 bases: TGTGCCAGCAGCCCTACTAGCGGGGGTGGGGGCTACGAGCAGTACTTC. Its translation: CASSPTSGGGGYEQYF.

The genes are TRBV19 and TRBJ1-2, with a tentative D call TRBD1 (6 bases). The CDR3 extends over 14 amino acids. Germline values: CDR1 LNHDA, CDR2 SQIVND (reference sequence). The V gene lost 5 bases and the J gene lost 8 bases, with 18 bases spanning the gap. The CDR3 DNA reads TGTGCCAGTAGTGCCCTGACAGGTCCTGAAGGCTACACCTTC. Protein sequence: CASSALTGPEGYTF.

This clone was seen just once. The gene calls are TRBV27 and TRBJ2-7; 9 nucleotides agree with TRBD1. The CDR3 has 17 residues. Per germline, CDR1 MNHEY and CDR2 SMNVEV (reference sequence). The V segment lost 5 bases and the J segment 2 bases; nucleotides outside the gene matches: 13. The CDR3 DNA reads TGTGCCAGCAGTCTCTCACCCCCTAGACAGGGGGCCTACGAGCAGTACTTC. It specifies CASSLSPPRQGAYEQYF.

The rearrangement links TRBV4-3 to TRBJ1-2, with TRBD1 matching over 7 bases. This CDR3 contains 15 residues. Looked up from germline, CDR1 is LGHNA and CDR2 is YSLEER. The V segment lost 4 bases and the J segment 6 bases; nucleotides outside the gene matches: 11. CDR3 sequence: CASSPQDRASNGYTF. The CDR3 DNA reads TGCGCCAGCAGCCCCCAAGACAGGGCCTCGAATGGCTACACCTTC.

Only a few counts were recorded for this clone. V and J are TRBV19 and TRBJ2-1, with D maybe TRBD1 (6 bases). Germline CDR1 LNHDA, CDR2 SQIVND (reference sequence). The CDR3 is 14 residues long. V lost 6 bases and J 3 bases, leaving 12 bases between the germline ends. This CDR3 is CASRGQGFYNEQFF. In nucleotides, the CDR3 is TGTGCCAGTAGGGGACAAGGATTCTACAATGAGCAGTTCTTC.

The count of this clone is one. The V call is TRBV5-6, the J call TRBJ2-7; D remains ambiguous. Germline loops: CDR1 SGHDT, CDR2 YYEEEE. V lost 4 bases to trimming and J lost 0 bases, with 8 bases between them. The CDR3 has 13 amino acids. The CDR3, as DNA: TGTGCCAGCAGCAAGACTTACTCCTACGAGCAGTACTTC. Translation: CASSKTYSYEQYF.

The chain is built from TRBV5-4 and TRBJ1-1; D possibly corresponds to TRBD1 (5 bases). CDR1 and CDR2 (germline): SGHNT, YYREEE (reference sequence). Trimming stripped 2 bases from V and 4 bases from J, with 12 bases between. The CDR3 loop spans 14 amino acids. In nucleotides, the CDR3 is TGTGCCAGCAGCTTCGGCCAGGGCGGCACTGAAGCTTTCTTT. This encodes CASSFGQGGTEAFF.